Sequencing of this T cell receptor (beta chain) was carried out in a study of cytomegalovirus exposure and HLA in healthy donors. The PCR was carried out with 60 Vbeta primers and 13 Jbeta primers. Here immunoSEQ multiplex PCR was the method, and the copy in TCRdb shows in-frame clones only, minus some. The table records about 220,000 clones, approximately 83% of them present only once. Trimming cost V 6 bases and J 4 bases; bases outside gene matches: 8. The germline gives CDR1 ENHRY, CDR2 SYGVKD. The CDR3 loop spans 14 amino acids. The V call is TRBV10-3, the J call TRBJ2-7, with TRBD2 matching over 8 bases. The sequenced material came from PBMCs. The receptor was derived from a boy between 2 and 15 years old in good health and CMV-seronegative. DNA of the CDR3: TGTGCCATCAGCTCTAGCGGGCCGGGGTACGAGCAGTACTTC. Translating it yields CAISSSGPGYEQYF.